What follows describes a single T cell receptor (beta chain). These data come from a study of shared clonotypes between healthy human individuals. Here immunoSEQ multiplex PCR was the method, and the copy in TCRdb shows in-frame clones only, minus some. The table has about 490,000 clones, 60% to 85% seen once. Germline CDR1 SGHNT, CDR2 YYREEE (reference sequence). J gave up 5 bases and V 4 bases, and 10 bases lay outside the gene matches. The CDR3 covers 15 residues. V and J are TRBV5-4 and TRBJ2-5; 8 nucleotides match TRBD2. Material for sequencing was PBMCs. The sequence was collected from a woman between 35 and 50 years old in good health. Some clones in this sample may be carry-over from other donors' samples. DNA of the CDR3: TGTGCCAGCAGCCTCAGGCGGGGGGCGGGGGAGACCCAGTACTTC. Its protein product is CASSLRRGAGETQYF.